The clone carrying this T cell receptor beta chain showed up many times. What it binds is not known. The data originate from a study of T cells in Graves' hyperthyroidism and ophthalmopathy. At the level of the study: Upon initial diagnosis and before any treatment, peripheral blood was collected. Study-level results: Separation of ophthalmopathy from stable hyperthyroidism was achieved by a 13 V-J model.

It was RNA transcripts that yielded the amplified TCR beta CDR3 regions. HTBI primers were used for first-round RT-PCR of the TCR CDR3. TCRdb ran MiXCR on the multiplex PCR reads and lists one entry per CDR3 protein. The profile covers nearly 600,000 distinct CDR3 sequences, with approximately 14% appearing a single time and 5.8% taken by the ten largest. CDR3 size: 16 residues. V dropped 4 bases and J dropped 3 bases, with 18 bases sitting between them. Germline V gives CDR1 MNHEY, CDR2 SVGEGT. Patients aged 18 to 65 had newly diagnosed hyperthyroidism of under 2 months' duration. V gene TRBV6-2 or TRBV6-3 combines with J gene TRBJ1-1, with no clear D. The receptor was derived from a woman between 25 and 40 years old with Graves' hyperthyroidism that later progressed to Graves' ophthalmopathy. The sample was blood. CDR3 in DNA: TGTGCCAGCAGTTGGCTTCGAGGTCGTTTGGACACTGAAGCTTTCTTT. Its translation: CASSWLRGRLDTEAFF.